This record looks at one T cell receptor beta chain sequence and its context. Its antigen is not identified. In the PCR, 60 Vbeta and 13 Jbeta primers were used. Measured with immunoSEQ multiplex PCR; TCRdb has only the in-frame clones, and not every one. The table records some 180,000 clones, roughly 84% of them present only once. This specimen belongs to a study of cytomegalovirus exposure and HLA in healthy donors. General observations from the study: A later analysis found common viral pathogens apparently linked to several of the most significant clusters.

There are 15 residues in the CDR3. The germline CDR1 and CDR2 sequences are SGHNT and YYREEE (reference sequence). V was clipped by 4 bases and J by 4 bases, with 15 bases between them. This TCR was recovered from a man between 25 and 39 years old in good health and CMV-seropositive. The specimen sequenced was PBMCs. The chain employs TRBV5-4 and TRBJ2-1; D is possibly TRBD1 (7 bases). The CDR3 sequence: CASSPGGTDYNEQFF. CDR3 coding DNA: TGTGCCAGCAGCCCAGGGGGGACAGATTACAATGAGCAGTTCTTC.